This T cell receptor (beta chain) was identified during a study of early T cells in non-severe SARS-CoV-2 infection. TCRdb re-analysed the 5' RACE reads in MiXCR, keeping a single row per CDR3 protein. The sample lists approximately 69,000 distinct CDR3 sequences, approximately 12% occurring once. The CDR3 consists of 13 residues. The germline V gene has CDR1 SGHNT and CDR2 YENEEA. Trimming pared 5 bases from V and 3 bases from J, leaving 9 bases between. The TCR was taken from an adult who was a healthcare worker with PCR-confirmed SARS-CoV-2 infection or an uninfected control (not recorded which). The material sequenced was whole blood. The chain carries TRBV11-3 and TRBJ2-3; D is perhaps TRBD2 (5 bases). The CDR3 is CASSAGVTDTQYF. As DNA, the CDR3 is TGTGCCAGCAGCGCCGGGGTTACAGATACGCAGTATTTT.